The 23 T cell receptor beta chains in this list originate from one sample, sequenced in a study of regulatory T cells in long-lasting Graves disease. In building TCR beta libraries, iRepertoire HTBI primers were used together with Arm-PCR of CDR3 regions. TCRdb ran MiXCR on the multiplex PCR reads and lists one entry per CDR3 protein. The repertoire holds approximately 350,000 distinct CDR3 sequences, approximately 15% seen once, with 25% to 30% in the top ten. Described time point: newly diagnosed GD, antithyroid drugs for less than 3 months. PBMC RNA served as the TCR library source. These same data were also listed under a study on T cells in Graves' hyperthyroidism and ophthalmopathy.

Sequencing used peripheral blood mononuclear cells (PBMCs), obtained at new diagnosis, from a patient treated with antithyroid drugs. These receptors all come from a man aged 40-49 years with Graves disease.

This clonotype was detected many times. The germline gene is not matched at one end of the junction; a read error may be the cause. The chain combines TRBV18 with TRBJ1-1, with a possible D match to TRBD1 (5 bases). The germline gives CDR1 KGHSH, CDR2 LQKENI. The CDR3 spans 13 residues. This CDR3 is CASSRQQNTEAFF. DNA for the CDR3: TGTGCCAGCTCACGACAGCAGAACACTGAAGCCTTCTTT.

This chain links TRBV20-1 with TRBJ2-4; TRBD1 matches 8 bases. The J segment lost 6 bases and the V segment lost 4 bases, leaving 11 bases of the junction unmatched. In germline, CDR1 is DFQATT, CDR2 SNEGSKA (reference sequence). The CDR3 runs 15 residues. The CDR3 loop is CSANRQGQGRNIQYF. The CDR3 DNA reads as TGCAGTGCTAATAGGCAAGGACAGGGAAGAAACATTCAGTACTTC.

This clonotype was counted many times. The CDR3 sequence is CASSFLRPGDGYTF. CDR3 bases: TGTGCCAGCAGTTTCCTTAGACCAGGGGATGGCTACACCTTC. This chain joins TRBV28 and TRBJ1-2; D may be TRBD1 (6 bases). Germline V gene data show CDR1 as MDHEN and CDR2 as SYDVKM. V lost 3 bases to trimming and J lost 6 bases, with 14 bases between them. The CDR3 runs 14 residues.

The chain recombines TRBV7-3 with TRBJ2-5, with 9 bases matching TRBD1. J gave up 5 bases and V 5 bases, and 9 bases lay outside the gene matches. Germline loops: CDR1 SGHTA, CDR2 FQGTGA. This CDR3 has 15 amino acids. The CDR3 sequence: CASSPTGGSAETQYF. The CDR3, as DNA: TGTGCCAGCAGCCCTACAGGGGGCTCGGCGGAGACCCAGTACTTC.

The sample holds many counts of this clonotype. The chain recombines TRBV7-2 with TRBJ2-5, with TRBD2 identical over 13 bases. V lost 5 bases, J lost 5 bases, and 5 bases stayed unmatched. This CDR3 is built from 15 residues. CDR1 is SGHTA and CDR2 is FQGNSA in the germline V gene. This chain's CDR3 is CASSTTSGGAETQYF. The CDR3 DNA is TGTGCCAGCAGCACAACTAGCGGGGGGGCTGAGACCCAGTACTTC.

This clonotype was seen ten or more times. The rearrangement uses TRBV12-3 or TRBV12-4 and TRBJ2-1; D gene unclear. CDR3 size: 14 residues. Trimming stripped 6 bases from V and 3 bases from J, with 12 bases between. The CDR3 DNA sequence: TGTGCCAGCAGCCCCTCCGGGCTCTACAATGAGCAGTTCTTC. Its protein product is CASSPSGLYNEQFF.

This clonotype was seen at least ten times. The rearrangement uses TRBV20-1 and TRBJ1-1; tentatively, D is TRBD1 (5 bases). Trimming took off 3 bases at V and 11 bases at J, with 16 bases between the two ends. This CDR3 is built from 12 residues. Germline V CDR1 and CDR2: DFQATT, SNEGSKA (reference sequence). The CDR3 DNA is TGCAGTGCTAGGAAGTCAGGGTATCGGGCTTTCTTT. It is translated as CSARKSGYRAFF.

This clonotype has at least ten counts. The CDR3 here is CASSLAGGPNEQFF. For the CDR3, the DNA is TGTGCCAGCAGCTTAGCGGGGGGGCCCAATGAGCAGTTCTTC. The V gene is TRBV7-2, the J gene TRBJ2-1; D might be TRBD2 (7 bases). The length of the CDR3 is 14 residues. CDR1 is SGHTA, CDR2 FQGNSA, per germline. Trimming took off 0 bases at V and 6 bases at J, with 9 bases between the two ends.

This clonotype was seen ten or more times. V usage is TRBV30 and J usage is TRBJ2-1, with 10 nucleotides matching TRBD2. Germline values: CDR1 GTSNPN, CDR2 SVGIG (reference sequence). V lost 1 base and J lost 5; bases outside the gene matches: 2. The CDR3 is made up of 14 amino acids. DNA of the CDR3: TGTGCCTGGAGTGACGGACTAGCGGACAATGAGCAGTTCTTC. Translated: CAWSDGLADNEQFF.

This clonotype was counted at least ten times. The V call is TRBV5-1, the J call TRBJ1-1, with a tentative D call TRBD1 (5 bases). Trimming removed 5 bases at V and 4 bases at J, with 15 bases between. Germline CDR1 SGHRS, CDR2 YFSETQ. The CDR3 runs 14 residues. The CDR3 coding sequence is TGCGCCAGCAGTTTTGTAGGGGACGGCACTGAAGCTTTCTTT. It specifies CASSFVGDGTEAFF.

The V call is TRBV7-9, the J call TRBJ1-4, with 9 nucleotides matching TRBD1. The J segment lost 6 bases and the V segment lost 4 bases, leaving 9 bases of the junction unmatched. Germline assignment: CDR1 SEHNR and CDR2 FQNEAQ (reference sequence). This CDR3 has 16 residues. The CDR3 DNA follows: TGTGCCAGCAGCTCCCTGGACAGGGGTAGCCATGAAAAACTGTTTTTT. This translates into CASSSLDRGSHEKLFF.

This clonotype was seen ten or more times. V is TRBV5-1 and J is TRBJ2-1; D ambiguous. V gave up 4 bases and J gave up 4 bases, with 9 bases separating them. The V gene's germline CDR1 is SGHRS and CDR2 YFSETQ. The CDR3 extends over 13 amino acids. CDR3 residues: CASSRTAYNEQFF. CDR3 coding DNA: TGCGCCAGCAGCCGGACGGCGTACAATGAGCAGTTCTTC.

This clonotype was detected many times. V usage is TRBV2 and J usage is TRBJ1-5, with 7 positions matching TRBD1. With 4 bases clipped from V and 3 bases from J, the junction kept 6 bases outside the gene matches. Germline values: CDR1 SNHLY, CDR2 FYNNEI. The CDR3 consists of 15 residues. The CDR3 region has the DNA TGTGCCAGCAGTGTCGGGGACAGCTCCAATCAGCCCCAGCATTTT. It encodes CASSVGDSSNQPQHF.

This clonotype has a count of ten or more. J is TRBJ1-1 and V is TRBV9; D remains ambiguous. CDR1 and CDR2 (germline): SGDLS, YYNGEE. Trimming removed 0 bases from V and 9 bases from J, with 12 bases in between. This CDR3 is 13 amino acids long. The CDR3 loop is CASSVGIERQAFF. The CDR3 coding sequence is TGTGCCAGCAGCGTAGGGATAGAGAGGCAAGCTTTCTTT.

The chain combines TRBV30 with TRBJ1-1; D unresolved. Germline loops: CDR1 GTSNPN, CDR2 SVGIG (reference sequence). Trimming removed 0 bases from V and 1 base from J, with 9 bases in between. The CDR3 loop spans 14 amino acids. The CDR3: CAWSVGPGNTEAFF. Here the CDR3 DNA reads TGTGCCTGGAGTGTAGGTCCGGGGAACACTGAAGCTTTCTTT.

The V and J genes are TRBV19 and TRBJ1-5, with D perhaps matching TRBD1 (6 bases). Trimming removed 6 bases at V and 6 bases at J, with 21 bases between. The CDR3 spans 16 residues. From germline, CDR1 is LNHDA and CDR2 SQIVND (reference sequence). CDR3 sequence reads: CASSIPAWGRVQPQHF. CDR3 bases: TGTGCCAGTAGCATCCCTGCGTGGGGGCGTGTTCAGCCCCAGCATTTT. The variable domain in full, completed from reference TRBV19 and TRBJ1-5, reads DGGITQSPKYLFRKEGQNVTLSCEQNLNHDAMYWYRQDPGQGLRLIYYSQIVNDFQKGDIAEGYSVSREKKESFPLTVTSAQKNPTAFYLCASSIPAWGRVQPQHFGDGTRLSIL.

This clonotype was detected many times. The chain links TRBV5-8 to TRBJ2-5, with TRBD1 as a possible D gene (6 bases). V was trimmed by 4 bases and J by 2 bases, leaving 15 bases between them. Germline V gene sequence: CDR1 SGHTS, CDR2 YDEGEE. The CDR3 extends over 15 amino acids. The CDR3 region is CASSPRGRGQETQYF. The CDR3 DNA sequence: TGTGCCAGCAGCCCTCGAGGCAGGGGACAAGAGACCCAGTACTTC.

This clonotype was seen many times. The rearrangement joins TRBV20-1 to TRBJ1-5; 10 bases fit TRBD1. The CDR3 runs to 18 residues. The germline CDR1 and CDR2 sequences are DFQATT and SNEGSKA (reference sequence). V gave up 4 bases and J gave up 2 bases; unmatched junction bases: 14. CDR3 in DNA: TGCAGTGCTACCGCCTTCGGGACAGGGGCAGGAGGCAATCAGCCCCAGCATTTT. Amino acid sequence: CSATAFGTGAGGNQPQHF.

This clonotype was observed at least ten times. J is TRBJ2-1 and V is TRBV7-9; 9 bases are shared with TRBD1. The germline CDR1 and CDR2 sequences are SEHNR and FQNEAQ (reference sequence). Trimming cost V 8 bases and J 5 bases; bases outside gene matches: 1. CDR3 size: 12 residues. As DNA, the CDR3 is TGTGCCAGCGACAGGGGGAACAATGAGCAGTTCTTC. The encoded protein is CASDRGNNEQFF.

This clonotype was counted many times. This chain connects TRBV29-1 to TRBJ2-3; D assignment may be TRBD1 or TRBD2 (5 bases each). Per the germline V gene, CDR1 is SQVTM and CDR2 is ANQGSEA. This CDR3 contains 12 residues. Trimming took off 4 bases at V and 3 bases at J, with 8 bases between the two ends. The CDR3, as DNA: TGCAGCGTTGTCTGGGGGACAGATACGCAGTATTTT. It translates to CSVVWGTDTQYF.

There are many counts of this clonotype. Here the CDR3 reads CASSWGLAEETQYF. Written as DNA, the CDR3 is TGTGCCAGCAGCTGGGGACTAGCCGAGGAGACCCAGTACTTC. The V call is TRBV5-4, the J call TRBJ2-5; 9 positions agree with TRBD2. Unmatched junction bases numbered 5, after V lost 3 bases and J lost 5 bases. The length of the CDR3 is 14 residues. Germline V gene data show CDR1 as SGHNT and CDR2 as YYREEE (reference sequence). Full variable domain (missing parts from reference TRBV5-4 and TRBJ2-5): ETGVTQSPTHLIKTRGQQVTLRCSSQSGHNTVSWYQQALGQGPQFIFQYYREEENGRGNFPPRFSGLQFPNYSSELNVNALELDDSALYLCASSWGLAEETQYFGPGTRLLVL.

This clonotype was seen a few times. The V and J genes are TRBV20-1 and TRBJ1-1; D is uncertain. The CDR3 spans 14 residues. Trimming took off 4 bases at V and 4 bases at J, with 16 bases between the two ends. CDR1 and CDR2 (germline): DFQATT, SNEGSKA (reference sequence). The CDR3 DNA follows: TGCAGTGCTAAACGCGGGGTCGGTATCACTGAAGCTTTCTTT. It specifies CSAKRGVGITEAFF.

This clonotype has at least ten counts. The gene calls are TRBV7-9 and TRBJ2-7; 9 bases fit TRBD2. CDR1 SEHNR and CDR2 FQNEAQ come from the germline V gene (reference sequence). The V gene end was trimmed by 4 bases and the J gene end by 2 bases; junction bases not matched to a gene: 6. CDR3 length: 15 residues. CDR3 residues: CASSSQTSGTYEQYF. The CDR3 DNA follows: TGTGCCAGCAGCTCTCAGACTAGCGGTACCTACGAGCAGTACTTC.